This TCR beta chain was observed in a study of vaccination effects on CD4 cells after COVID-19 (dated by TCRdb to between 2021 and 2024). Study-wide context: Each participant received two doses of an mRNA SARS-CoV-2 vaccine, either BNT162b2 or mRNA-1273. Altogether, around eleven COVID-19 convalescent patients and a few SARS-CoV-2-naive healthy vaccine recipients made up the full study. Pre-vaccine samples from two convalescent patients were drawn 16 days and one week before the first dose, 142 and 148 days after COVID-19 diagnosis. Cultures from other donors in the study were sequenced using the Oncomine TCR Beta short-read assay on an Illumina iSeq 100. The study compared SARS-CoV-2 spike-specific CD4+ TCR repertoires before and after mRNA vaccination in COVID-19 convalescent patients and infection-naive vaccine recipients.

Taken from cysteine to phenylalanine, the CDR3 has 17 residues. Of the read, only the CDR3 DNA is kept; its 51 bases are in frame from base 1. CDR1 and CDR2, per the germline V gene, are SGHRS and YFSETQ. V gives up 0 bases and J gives up 4 bases, and the segment between their germline ends measures 17 bases. Overall study results and their limits: Marked clonal contraction was observed in both infection-induced and vaccine-induced clones at late post-vaccination timepoints, consistent with waning T cell responses. The study was limited by a small number of convalescent patients, and early post-infection timepoints were lacking. In convalescent patients, the post-vaccine spike-reactive repertoire was composed mainly of new vaccine-induced clones that were largely distinct from infection-induced clones.

Library creation used the immunoSEQ multiplex PCR assay. DNA from the cultured, isolated CD4+ T cells was subjected to TCR beta CDR3 sequencing. For the original study's pipeline: Non-productive TCR sequences were removed and reads were trimmed to the CDR3 region, keeping CDR3s of at least 7 amino acids. The MANAFEST web app was used to pick out antigen-specific clonotypes by comparing their expansion in peptide wells with that in reference cultures. To count as positive, a clone had to show expansion at FDR<0.05 compared with the reference and with all other wells, an odds ratio above 5, and a frequency above 0.1% in two replicate wells. A clonotype was called cross-reactive if it was significantly expanded both in SARS-CoV-2 spike wells and in at least one common cold coronavirus spike condition. Levenshtein distance calculated with the stringdist R package was used to assess CDR3 similarity, and unrooted trees were constructed with ape in R 3.6.1. The source is immuneACCESS, and TCRdb retained only in-frame sequences with V and J called. Part of the clones is not carried over; for the studies checked, unresolved V genes explain less than half of this, and the remainder is unexplained. V, J and clone size derive from that table, while D and trimming were established from the DNA sequence. The sample table contains 20,000 to 25,000 clones; only one count was recorded for more than 60% of them. The ten largest clonotypes hold roughly two fifths of the sample.

To identify antigen-specific CD4+ T cell clonotypes by their expansion, the ViraFEST assay first stimulated PBMC with viral peptide pools and then applied TCR sequencing. After approximately 11 days of culture, CD4+ T cells were isolated with the EasySep CD4+ T cell isolation kit. Convalescent patients had PCR-confirmed SARS-CoV-2 infection between March and December 2020, before Alpha, Beta and Delta variants emerged in the United States. Roughly 2.1 million PBMC per well were cultured in IMDM with roughly 5% human AB serum, 9 to 10 IU/ml IL-2 and gentamicin, plus 10 ug/ml peptides. Half of the culture medium was replaced with fresh IL-2-containing medium on days 3 and 7. Unless noted otherwise, every peptide stimulation condition was grown in triplicate wells. PBMC were separated from whole blood using Ficoll-Paque Plus gradient centrifugation and were then either cryopreserved at -140C or used fresh. Genomic DNA was extracted from cultured CD4+ T cells with the QIAamp micro DNA kit.

With respect to this clone: There is no known antigen for this receptor. No qualities accompany the bases; no much larger clone lies one base away.

The TCR sequence derives from a human donor who had a prior SARS-CoV-2 infection. The V and J segments used are TRBV5-1 and TRBJ2-1, with a tentative D gene TRBD2 over 6 matching bases. The sample here was CD4+ T cells from PBMCs cultured with a peptide pool, taken before COVID-19 vaccination. CDR3 loop: CASSLESGEKGYNEQFF. In nucleotide form, the sequence is TGCGCCAGCAGCTTGGAATCGGGGGAGAAAGGTTACAATGAGCAGTTCTTC. Full variable domain (CDR3 extended with the reference TRBV5-1 and TRBJ2-1 proteins): KAGVTQTPRYLIKTRGQQVTLSCSPISGHRSVSWYQQTPGQGLQFLFEYFSETQRNKGNFPGRFSGRQFSNSRSEMNVSTLELGDSALYLCASSLESGEKGYNEQFFGPGTRLTVL.